Listed below are T cell receptor beta chains from one sample, sequenced in a study of cytomegalovirus exposure and HLA in healthy donors. Repertoires were generated with immunoSEQ multiplex PCR, while TCRdb's copy carries only in-frame clones and drops some. The sample carries 150,000 to 200,000 clones, more than 80% recorded once. Sample: PBMCs. All receptors derive from a young woman in good health and CMV-seropositive. CDR3s include the opening cysteine and the closing phenylalanine or tryptophan. The D gene is left open where the match is weak. Rows may omit the clone size; those that give it use once, few, many or a size class.

. TRBJ2-3 TRBV6-1 TRBD2 TGTGCCAGCAGTGAGACTAGCGGGGGTTCAGATACGCAGTATTTT CASSETSGGSDTQYF
. TRBJ2-2 TRBV29-1 TRBD1 TGCAGCGTTGTGACAGGGTATCCCGGGGAGCTGTTTTTT CSVVTGYPGELFF
. TRBJ2-5 TRBV2 . TGTGCCAGCAGGGCACTAACAGGGCTTGGAGAGACCCAGTACTTC CASRALTGLGETQYF
few TRBJ2-2 TRBV11-2 . TGTGCCAGCAGCTTAGTAAGCGGGTACACCGGGGAGCTGTTTTTT CASSLVSGYTGELFF
. TRBJ2-7 TRBV5-1 TRBD2 TGCGCCAGCAGTCAAATTTCTACCGGGACTAGAATAAGCGAGCAGTACTTC CASSQISTGTRISEQYF
. TRBJ2-7 TRBV15 . TGTGCCACCAGCAGGGTTAGAACCTCCTACGAGCAGTACTTC CATSRVRTSYEQYF
. TRBJ2-5 TRBV28 TRBD2 TGTGCCAGCAGTCCGAGGCGGGGGGGCCGGGAGACCCAGTACTTC CASSPRRGGRETQYF
. TRBJ1-1 TRBV4-1 . TGCGCCAGCAGCCACCCGGGTTGGAACACTGAAGCTTTCTTT CASSHPGWNTEAFF
. TRBJ2-5 TRBV2 TRBD2 TGTGCCAGCAGTGATGTCCTAGCGGGGGAAGAGACCCAGTACTTC CASSDVLAGEETQYF
. TRBJ2-7 TRBV7-9 TRBD1 TGTGCCAGCAGCTTAGGGGGGTATTTACGGGACAGCTTAACCTACGAGCAGTACTTC CASSLGGYLRDSLTYEQYF
. TRBJ2-1 TRBV5-8 TRBD1 TGTGCCAGCGCTTTCGGGACAGAGTTGTTCTTC CASAFGTELFF
. TRBJ2-7 TRBV15 TRBD1 TGTGCCACCAGCAGTTCCGGGACAGGGCCCTACGAGCAGTACTTC CATSSSGTGPYEQYF
. TRBJ2-1 TRBV18 . TGTGCCAGCTCGAACGAACAGTCGGGGGGCGATGAGCAGTTCTTC CASSNEQSGGDEQFF
. TRBJ1-1 TRBV28 . TGTGCCAGCAAGCCCGTCGGGAGGTTGGGCACTGAAGCTTTCTTT CASKPVGRLGTEAFF
. TRBJ1-4 TRBV4-2 TRBD1 TGTGCCAGCAGCCCGGGACAGGGTCTTGAAAAACTGTTTTTT CASSPGQGLEKLFF
. TRBJ2-2 TRBV7-6 . TGTGCCAGCAGCTTAGCGAGTGGGAACACCGGGGAGCTGTTTTTT CASSLASGNTGELFF
once TRBJ2-3 TRBV5-1 . TGCGCCAGCACCGAGGACAGAAACACAGATACGCAGTATTTT CASTEDRNTDTQYF
. TRBJ2-7 TRBV23-1 TRBD1 TGCGCCAGCTCCGGGACAGGGCCCTGTCTCCCTTGCGAGCAGTACTTC CASSGTGPCLPCEQYF
few TRBJ2-1 TRBV15 . TGTGCCACCAGCAGAGCGGTCCATAAATCGGGTGAGCAGTTCTTC CATSRAVHKSGEQFF
. TRBJ1-2 TRBV19 . TGTGCCAGTAGTATAGATCGCTATTTTCCGTTTCTCGCCTACACCTTC CASSIDRYFPFLAYTF
few TRBJ1-1 TRBV10-2 TRBD1 TGCGCCAGCGGGACTACAGGGGGCCTGGGCACTGAAGCTTTCTTT CASGTTGGLGTEAFF
. TRBJ2-7 TRBV7-2 TRBD2 TGTGCCAGCAGCTTAGTAGGTCTAGCGGGGGATTTCTACGAGCAGTACTTC CASSLVGLAGDFYEQYF
once TRBJ1-6 TRBV19 . TGTGCCAGTTTGTCCCAATCCCTCCACTTT CASLSQSLHF
. TRBJ2-7 TRBV2 TRBD2 TGTGCCAGCAGTGTGACTAGCGGGGGGTGGCGGCAGTACTTC CASSVTSGGWRQYF
. TRBJ2-7 TRBV7-9 TRBD1 TGTGCCAGCAGCCCGGTCGACAGGGAAGGCTACGAGCAGTACTTC CASSPVDREGYEQYF
. TRBJ1-5 TRBV5-6 . TGTGCCAGCAGCTTGCTCGGAGGGGCGGGACAGCCCCAGCATTTT CASSLLGGAGQPQHF